These 27 T cell receptor beta chains were all obtained from the same sample, sequenced in a study of shared clonotypes between healthy human individuals. TCRdb's table, derived via immunoSEQ multiplex PCR, lists solely in-frame clones and lacks some. Of hundreds of thousands of clones in the sample, less than 80% are singletons; the top ten hold 1.5% to 2%. Input material: memory CD4+ T cells sorted from blood. Subset reported: CD45RA-negative fraction. These TCRs come from a woman aged 25 to 39 in good health.

This clone was counted a few times. The chain uses TRBV6-6 and TRBJ1-2; perhaps TRBD1 as D (5 bases). Trimming removed 4 bases from V and 10 bases from J, with 13 bases in between. The CDR3 covers 12 residues. Per the germline V gene, CDR1 is MNHNY and CDR2 is SVGAGI (reference sequence). DNA of the CDR3: TGTGCCAGCAGTTTTCGGGGGGTCGACTACACCTTC. Its translation is CASSFRGVDYTF.

V is TRBV19 and J is TRBJ1-5; perhaps TRBD1 as D (5 bases). The germline V gene has CDR1 LNHDA and CDR2 SQIVND (reference sequence). The CDR3 totals 14 residues. The V end lost 7 bases, the J end lost 3 bases, and 13 bases lay between the germline ends. CDR3 in DNA: TGTGCCAGTAACCTCGGGGCCTCCAATCAGCCCCAGCATTTT. It is translated as CASNLGASNQPQHF.

Of note for this clone: Other DNA sequences in this specimen translate into the identical CDR3. The chain is built from TRBV29-1 and TRBJ2-3; D assignment may be TRBD1 or TRBD2 (6 bases each). Germline CDR1 is SQVTM and CDR2 is ANQGSEA. The CDR3 extends over 13 amino acids. V was trimmed by 3 bases and J by 3 bases, leaving 10 bases between them. This CDR3 reads CSVEGGATDTQYF. The CDR3 nucleotides are TGCAGCGTTGAGGGGGGCGCGACAGATACGCAGTATTTT.

The CDR3, as DNA: TGTGCCAGCTCACGCACCACCGGGACAGGGACTTACGAGCAGTACTTC. Translation: CASSRTTGTGTYEQYF. The chain joins TRBV18 to TRBJ2-7; 9 positions agree with TRBD1. The CDR3 contains 16 residues. Germline CDR1 is KGHSH and CDR2 is LQKENI. Germline trimming cut 4 bases from V and 4 bases from J; bases unmatched to any gene: 11.

The chain joins TRBV19 to TRBJ2-1, with 8 bases matching TRBD2. The trim removed 6 bases at V and 6 bases at J, leaving 10 bases unmatched. The germline V gene has CDR1 LNHDA and CDR2 SQIVND (reference sequence). The CDR3 has 15 amino acids. The CDR3 reads CASRLAGSFSNEQFF. In nucleotides, the CDR3 is TGTGCCAGTAGGTTAGCGGGAAGTTTTTCCAATGAGCAGTTCTTC.

The rearrangement uses TRBV15 and TRBJ2-5; 12 bases match TRBD2. After removal of 1 base from V and 2 bases from J, the junction contained 5 bases not matched to a gene. Per germline, CDR1 LNHNV and CDR2 YYDKDF (reference sequence). The CDR3 covers 17 residues. Written as DNA, the CDR3 is TGTGCCACCAGCAGAGGTCTAGCGGGAGGGAATCAAGAGACCCAGTACTTC. It specifies CATSRGLAGGNQETQYF.

The chain uses TRBV6-1 and TRBJ2-7; no reliable D call. The CDR3 extends over 14 amino acids. Trimming pared 2 bases from V and 0 bases from J, leaving 8 bases between. The germline V gene has CDR1 MNHNS and CDR2 SASEGT. This CDR3 is CASSEPLDSYEQYF. The DNA of the CDR3 is TGTGCCAGCAGTGAACCCTTGGACTCCTACGAGCAGTACTTC.

The chain recombines TRBV29-1 with TRBJ2-7; D could derive from TRBD1 or TRBD2 (5 bases each). Germline CDR1 and CDR2: SQVTM and ANQGSEA. The V end was cut by 6 bases, the J end by 2 bases, with 20 bases between. The CDR3 spans 15 residues. In DNA form, the CDR3 reads TGCAGCGTAACACCTGGGGCAGGAGGAGCCTACGAGCAGTACTTC. It encodes CSVTPGAGGAYEQYF.

The chain is built from TRBV4-1 and TRBJ1-5; a possible D gene is TRBD1 (5 bases). The CDR3 loop spans 15 amino acids. Germline CDR1 reads MGHRA; CDR2 reads YSYEKL. The V gene lost 1 base and the J gene lost 6 bases, with 13 bases spanning the gap. The CDR3 nucleotides are TGCGCCAGCAGCCAAGCCCCGGGGGAAGGTCAGCCCCAGCATTTT. This translates into CASSQAPGEGQPQHF.

V usage is TRBV28 and J usage is TRBJ1-1, with TRBD1 as a possible D gene (5 bases). CDR3 length equals 14 residues. The V gene's germline CDR1 is MDHEN and CDR2 SYDVKM. Trimming left V 7 bases short and J 5 bases short, with 17 bases between. CDR3 amino acids: CASTVAGLRTEAFF. The CDR3 region has the DNA TGTGCCAGCACCGTAGCAGGGTTGAGGACTGAAGCTTTCTTT.

The CDR3 bases are TGTGCCAGCAGCTTGGCAACTCGCCCGGACAGGTCGTTTAAGTATTTT. This codes for CASSLATRPDRSFKYF. The J gene is TRBJ2-3, the V gene TRBV5-6; 7 positions match TRBD1. Germline V gene sequence: CDR1 SGHDT, CDR2 YYEEEE. The trim removed 0 bases at V and 13 bases at J, leaving 17 bases unmatched. This CDR3 comprises 16 residues.

The chain carries TRBV6-1 and TRBJ2-1; D remains ambiguous. With 8 bases removed from V and 5 bases from J, the gap between germline ends came to 7 bases. There are 11 residues in the CDR3. Per germline, CDR1 MNHNS and CDR2 SASEGT. The CDR3, as DNA: TGTGCCAGCCGGGTCAACAATGAGCAGTTCTTC. The encoded protein is CASRVNNEQFF.

The J gene is TRBJ2-1, the V gene TRBV2; 8 bases line up with TRBD2. The CDR3 length is 15 residues. The V and J ends lost 8 bases and 3 bases, in that order; junction bases with no gene match: 9. The germline CDR1 and CDR2 sequences are SNHLY and FYNNEI. CDR3 sequence (DNA): TGTGCCAGCGAGGGGGGTACTAGCGGCTACAATGAGCAGTTCTTC. This encodes CASEGGTSGYNEQFF. Complete variable domain (other parts from reference TRBV2 and TRBJ2-1): EPEVTQTPSHQVTQMGQEVILRCVPISNHLYFYWYRQILGQKVEFLVSFYNNEISEKSEIFDDQFSVERPDGSNFTLKIRSTKLEDSAMYFCASEGGTSGYNEQFFGPGTRLTVL.

The genes are TRBV10-3 and TRBJ1-5; tentatively, D is TRBD1 (5 bases). This CDR3 has 14 residues. CDR1 and CDR2 (germline): ENHRY, SYGVKD. V was shortened by 2 bases and J by 4 bases, with 9 bases between the two germline ends. The CDR3 DNA reads as TGTGCCATCAGTGAGGGGGACGTGAATCAGCCCCAGCATTTT. Its protein product is CAISEGDVNQPQHF.

The chain recombines TRBV7-6 with TRBJ2-7; possibly TRBD1 for D (5 bases). This CDR3 contains 12 residues. From germline, CDR1 is SGHVS and CDR2 FNYEAQ. Trimming cost V 5 bases and J 6 bases, with 11 bases left between them. The CDR3 is CASSQTQGEQYF. CDR3 nucleotide sequence: TGTGCCAGCAGCCAGACCCAGGGCGAGCAGTACTTC.

The gene calls are TRBV13 and TRBJ2-3; D unclear. The CDR3 has 15 residues. V was clipped by 5 bases and J by 1 base, with 13 bases between them. CDR1 PRHDT and CDR2 FYEKMQ come from the germline V gene (reference sequence). This CDR3 reads CASSHITGRTDTQYF. In nucleotides, the CDR3 is TGTGCCAGCAGCCATATTACCGGACGCACAGATACGCAGTATTTT.

The chain recombines TRBV19 with TRBJ1-5; the D gene is possibly TRBD1 (5 bases). Germline V gives CDR1 LNHDA, CDR2 SQIVND (reference sequence). There are 14 residues in the CDR3. Deletions cut 4 bases from V and 3 bases from J, with 10 bases between. CDR3: CASSKRQTNQPQHF. In nucleotides, the CDR3 is TGTGCCAGTAGTAAAAGACAGACCAATCAGCCCCAGCATTTT.

The DNA for the CDR3 is TGTGCCAGCAGTGAATTTAGTGAAGCTTTCTTT. This encodes CASSEFSEAFF. V and J are TRBV25-1 and TRBJ1-1; D ambiguous. Germline V gene lookup returns CDR1 MGHDK and CDR2 SYGVNS. Trimming took 1 base from V and 7 from J, leaving 4 bases between them. The CDR3 runs to 11 residues.

Regarding this clone: A far larger clone is just one base off, so this is likely a read error. This chain links TRBV5-4 with TRBJ2-7; TRBD1 might be the D (6 bases). CDR1 and CDR2 from the germline V gene are SGHNT and YYREEE (reference sequence). This CDR3 has 12 amino acids. Trimming stripped 3 bases from V and 4 bases from J, with 8 bases between. As DNA, the CDR3 is TGTGCCAGCAGCTCGACAGGTTACGAGCAGTACTTC. Translated: CASSSTGYEQYF.

This clone occurred a few times. V gene TRBV6-6 combines with J gene TRBJ2-3; D might be TRBD2 (6 bases). This CDR3 comprises 13 residues. From germline, CDR1 is MNHNY and CDR2 SVGAGI (reference sequence). Deletions cut 7 bases from V and 4 bases from J, with 12 bases between. CDR3 protein: CASTPWGADTQYF. CDR3 in DNA: TGTGCCAGCACCCCCTGGGGGGCAGATACGCAGTATTTT.

Turning to this clone: This clone may be a read error of a much larger clone one base away. Other nucleotide sequences in the sample specify the same CDR3. The V gene is TRBV5-1, the J gene TRBJ2-7; 11 bases fit TRBD1. The CDR3 is 15 residues long. The V and J ends lost 4 bases and 3 bases, in that order; junction bases with no gene match: 6. CDR1 and CDR2 from the germline V gene are SGHRS and YFSETQ. The CDR3 bases are TGCGCCAGCAGCGATCGGACAGGGGGCCTCTACGAGCAGTACTTC. It translates to CASSDRTGGLYEQYF.

This chain links TRBV19 with TRBJ2-6; D gene unclear. Germline V CDR1 and CDR2: LNHDA, SQIVND (reference sequence). This CDR3 is 14 amino acids long. The V gene lost 3 bases and the J gene lost 0 bases, with 3 bases spanning the gap. The CDR3 spells CASSIYSGANVLTF. CDR3 coding DNA: TGTGCCAGTAGTATCTACTCTGGGGCCAACGTCCTGACTTTC.

The chain is built from TRBV25-1 and TRBJ2-2, with D unclear. This CDR3 has 14 amino acids. The germline V and J ends were trimmed by 2 bases and 3 bases, with 7 bases remaining between them. The germline CDR1 and CDR2 sequences are MGHDK and SYGVNS. The CDR3 DNA reads as TGTGCCAGCAGTGAAGCTCGGGACACCGGGGAGCTGTTTTTT. Its translation: CASSEARDTGELFF.

The chain employs TRBV28 and TRBJ2-3, with 10 bases aligning to TRBD1. The CDR3 consists of 16 residues. The trim removed 5 bases at V and 7 bases at J, leaving 12 bases unmatched. The germline CDR1 and CDR2 sequences are MDHEN and SYDVKM. The CDR3 protein is CASSITGTGVWNTQYF. CDR3 sequence (DNA): TGTGCCAGCAGTATAACCGGGACAGGGGTCTGGAATACGCAGTATTTT. The complete variable domain, with remaining parts taken from reference TRBV28 and TRBJ2-3, reads DVKVTQSSRYLVKRTGEKVFLECVQDMDHENMFWYRQDPGLGLRLIYFSYDVKMKEKGDIPEGYSVSREKKERFSLILESASTNQTSMYLCASSITGTGVWNTQYFGPGTRLTVL.

This clone turned up a few times. The chain employs TRBV5-1 and TRBJ2-3; 8 bases align to TRBD2. From germline, CDR1 is SGHRS and CDR2 YFSETQ. The junction had 9 bases not matched to a gene; V was cut back by 3 bases and J by 6 bases. The CDR3 is made up of 15 amino acids. This chain's CDR3 is CASSYKAGALDTQYF. In nucleotides, the CDR3 is TGCGCCAGCAGCTATAAAGCGGGAGCGTTGGATACGCAGTATTTT.

Regarding this clone: The same CDR3 arises from other DNA sequences in this sample as well. The chain carries TRBV10-3 and TRBJ2-7, with a weak D call TRBD2 (5 bases). In germline, CDR1 is ENHRY, CDR2 SYGVKD. The CDR3 extends over 13 amino acids. Trimming shortened V by 4 bases and J by 2 bases, and 9 bases separated the two germline ends. The CDR3, as DNA: TGTGCCATCAGTGGGACTCCGACCTACGAGCAGTACTTC. The encoded protein is CAISGTPTYEQYF.

The chain uses TRBV20-1 and TRBJ2-5; D is unresolved. V was cut by 6 bases and J by 5 bases, with 10 bases left in between. This CDR3 contains 11 residues. Germline V lookup: CDR1 DFQATT, CDR2 SNEGSKA (reference sequence). CDR3 protein: CSATLGETQYF. The DNA of the CDR3 is TGCAGTGCGACCCTTGGGGAGACCCAGTACTTC.